The 23 T cell receptor beta chains in this list originate from one sample, sequenced in a study of post-analysis software for immune sequencing data. Overall study findings and caveats: In patients, TRBV5-6, TRBV5-1 and TRBV20-1 belonged to roughly 5 TRBV segments found more frequently than in controls.

Their antigen targets remain unknown. Prepared libraries of TCR beta cDNA carried unique molecular identifiers. MiXCR, run by TCRdb on the PCR reads, gives a single entry per CDR3 protein. Of around 250,000 distinct CDR3 sequences listed, around 34% are singletons. The sequencing input was blood. These receptors were taken from a girl aged 5-17 years with multiple sclerosis.

The V call is TRBV12-3 or TRBV12-4, the J call TRBJ2-7; 7 bases map to TRBD1. The V segment lost 6 bases and the J segment 6 bases; nucleotides outside the gene matches: 5. The CDR3 extends over 12 amino acids. The CDR3 reads CASRMGQSEQYF. CDR3 bases: TGTGCCAGCAGAATGGGACAGTCCGAGCAGTACTTC.

V and J are TRBV7-9 and TRBJ1-3; D not resolved. CDR1 and CDR2 (germline): SEHNR, FQNEAQ (reference sequence). V shed 5 bases and J shed 0 bases, with 11 bases lying between them. This CDR3 spans 15 amino acids. In nucleotides, the CDR3 is TGTGCCAGCAGCACATCTGCTGACTCTGGAAACACCATATATTTT. As protein: CASSTSADSGNTIYF.

Points on this clonotype: With a much larger clone just one base away, this may be a read error. The rearrangement uses TRBV5-1 and TRBJ1-1, with 10 bases identical to TRBD1. This CDR3 spans 17 amino acids. Germline V gene sequence: CDR1 SGHRS, CDR2 YFSETQ. This CDR3 is CTSSQRGTGDLGTEAFF. The CDR3 DNA is TGCACCAGCAGCCAACGAGGGACAGGGGATCTAGGGACTGAAGCTTTCTTT.

The chain employs TRBV12-3 or TRBV12-4 and TRBJ1-3, with 9 bases fitting TRBD1. V was pared by 6 bases and J by 3 bases, with 9 bases of the junction left unmatched. The CDR3 loop spans 16 amino acids. The CDR3 here is CASSPTGTGSGNTIYF. The DNA for the CDR3 is TGTGCCAGCAGCCCGACCGGGACAGGGAGTGGAAACACCATATATTTT.

This chain connects TRBV20-1 to TRBJ2-1; 11 bases line up with TRBD2. Germline V gives CDR1 DFQATT, CDR2 SNEGSKA (reference sequence). The CDR3 sequence is 15 residues long. Trimming took 6 bases from V and 4 from J; bases not matched to a gene: 8. The CDR3 coding sequence is TGCAGTGCCTCGGGACTAGCGGCCAGTTACAATGAGCAGTTCTTC. It yields the protein CSASGLAASYNEQFF.

This clonotype has at least ten counts. The chain is built from TRBV7-8 and TRBJ2-3; D perhaps matches TRBD2 (5 bases). With 10 bases removed from V and 2 bases from J, the gap between germline ends came to 28 bases. Germline V gene data show CDR1 as SGHVS and CDR2 as FQNEAQ. The CDR3 sequence is 18 residues long. CDR3 DNA sequence: TGTGCCATCTCCCCGGGGAGCCCCAGCTTGCGGAACACAGATACGCAGTATTTT. Translation: CAISPGSPSLRNTDTQYF. The full variable domain, completed using reference TRBV7-8 and TRBJ2-3, is GAGVSQSPRYKVAKRGQDVALRCDPISGHVSLFWYQQALGQGPEFLTYFQNEAQLDKSGLPSDRFFAERPEGSVSTLKIQRTQQEDSAVYLCAISPGSPSLRNTDTQYFGPGTRLTVL.

This clonotype was recorded many times. V usage is TRBV7-7 and J usage is TRBJ2-1, with D hard to call. The V gene's germline CDR1 is SSHAT and CDR2 FNYEAQ (reference sequence). The CDR3 has 14 amino acids. Between the trimmed V and J ends, which lost 5 bases and 8 bases, there was a span of 16 bases. The CDR3 region is CASSPDGVGHEQFF. The DNA for the CDR3 is TGTGCCAGCAGCCCAGATGGGGTAGGGCATGAGCAGTTCTTC.

The chain combines TRBV20-1 with TRBJ2-5, with 10 bases matching TRBD2. The CDR3 consists of 12 residues. With V trimmed by 8 bases and J by 5 bases, 5 bases remained unmatched. In germline, CDR1 is DFQATT, CDR2 SNEGSKA (reference sequence). CDR3 residues: CSTLSGRETQYF. DNA of the CDR3: TGCAGTACCCTTAGCGGGAGGGAGACCCAGTACTTC.

The sample holds many counts of this clonotype. The V and J genes are TRBV5-1 and TRBJ2-5; 10 bases are shared with TRBD1. Germline V gives CDR1 SGHRS, CDR2 YFSETQ. This CDR3 has 17 amino acids. With V trimmed by 0 bases and J by 5 bases, 10 bases remained unmatched. The CDR3 bases are TGCGCCAGCAGCTTGGGGGATACCGGGACAGGGGTTGAGACCCAGTACTTC. This codes for CASSLGDTGTGVETQYF.

A remark on this clonotype: The junction departs from the called germline gene at one end, perhaps through a read error. The V call is TRBV6-5, the J call TRBJ1-5; no clear D. This CDR3 spans 14 amino acids. From germline, CDR1 is MNHEY and CDR2 SVGAGI. CDR3 coding DNA: TGTCCCAGCACCCCTCGCGGAAGCAATCAGCCCCAGCATTTT. It specifies CPSTPRGSNQPQHF.

This clonotype has ten or more counts. The chain recombines TRBV4-2 with TRBJ2-5; D assignment may be TRBD1 or TRBD2 (7 bases each). Germline V lookup: CDR1 LGHNA, CDR2 YNFKEQ. With 5 bases removed from V and 4 bases from J, the gap between germline ends came to 11 bases. The CDR3 is made up of 13 amino acids. Here the CDR3 reads CASSSRGGETQYF. The DNA for the CDR3 is TGTGCCAGCAGCTCCAGGGGGGGAGAGACCCAGTACTTC.

This clonotype was counted many times. The rearrangement uses TRBV7-8 and TRBJ1-1; the match to TRBD1 covers 10 bases. Trimming at V came to 1 base and at J to 3 bases, leaving 5 bases not matched to a gene. Germline CDR1 is SGHVS and CDR2 is FQNEAQ. There are 16 residues in the CDR3. The CDR3 protein is CASSLVSGTGDTEAFF. The CDR3 DNA is TGTGCCAGCAGCTTAGTGTCCGGGACAGGGGACACTGAAGCTTTCTTT.

Only a few counts were recorded for this clonotype. This rearrangement joins TRBV30 to TRBJ2-3, with D tentatively TRBD2 (5 bases). V was trimmed by 4 bases and J by 4 bases, leaving 9 bases between them. Germline CDR1 is GTSNPN and CDR2 is SVGIG (reference sequence). The CDR3 is 12 residues long. This CDR3 is CAWTPGADTQYF. CDR3 bases: TGTGCCTGGACCCCCGGGGCAGATACGCAGTATTTT.

This clonotype has only a few counts. The rearrangement links TRBV20-1 to TRBJ1-3; no reliable D call. The V gene lost 0 bases and the J gene lost 2 bases, with 20 bases spanning the gap. From germline, CDR1 is DFQATT and CDR2 SNEGSKA (reference sequence). The CDR3 has 18 amino acids. Here the CDR3 DNA reads TGCAGTGCTAGAGATCACCTGTTAGGGCAATTGGCTGGAAACACCATATATTTT. Translating it yields CSARDHLLGQLAGNTIYF.

This clonotype was seen repeatedly, ten times or more. The CDR3 spells CASSVRGALNEQFF. CDR3 DNA: TGTGCCAGCAGTGTCAGGGGTGCCCTCAATGAGCAGTTCTTC. This chain links TRBV2 with TRBJ2-1; D may be TRBD1 (6 bases). The CDR3 covers 14 residues. The V end was cut by 4 bases, the J end by 6 bases, with 13 bases between. Germline V gene data show CDR1 as SNHLY and CDR2 as FYNNEI.

With regard to this clonotype: A much larger clone differs from this one at a single base, so this may be a read error. The rearrangement links TRBV9 to TRBJ2-3, with 8 bases aligning to TRBD2. CDR3 length: 16 amino acids. Germline CDR1 reads SGDLS; CDR2 reads YYNGEE. This CDR3 is CASSPGRLAGTGTQYF. In DNA form, the CDR3 reads TGTGCCAGCAGCCCGGGCCGCCTAGCGGGCACAGGTACGCAGTATTTT.

This clonotype was detected only a few times. The chain recombines TRBV7-8 with TRBJ2-1, with 9 nucleotides matching TRBD2. The trim removed 0 bases at V and 8 bases at J, leaving 8 bases unmatched. In germline, CDR1 is SGHVS, CDR2 FQNEAQ. The CDR3 is made up of 16 amino acids. CDR3 nucleotides: TGTGCCAGCAGCTTAGCCGGGACTAGCAAGATACATGAGCAGTTCTTC. Translation gives CASSLAGTSKIHEQFF.

This clonotype was found a few times. Being one base from a much bigger clone, this may be a read error. The chain recombines TRBV7-3 with TRBJ2-5, with 12 bases lining up with TRBD2. V shed 0 bases, J shed 11 bases, and the junction held 13 bases outside the gene matches. The V gene's germline CDR1 is SGHTA and CDR2 FQGTGA. The CDR3 consists of 17 residues. The CDR3 nucleotides are TGTGCCAGCAGCTTAACGGCGCGGACTAGCGGGATCAATGAGCAGTACTTC. Its translation: CASSLTARTSGINEQYF.

This clonotype was counted ten times or more. The chain carries TRBV11-2 and TRBJ2-1; D is ambiguous. This CDR3 has 16 residues. The V gene lost 3 bases and the J gene lost 5 bases, with 17 bases spanning the gap. Germline V gene data show CDR1 as SGHAT and CDR2 as FQNNGV. In DNA, the CDR3 is TGTGCCAGCAGCTTCTATTCTCCCCTTGGCGACAATGAGCAGTTCTTC. This encodes CASSFYSPLGDNEQFF.

This clonotype was detected many times. The rearrangement uses TRBV7-9 and TRBJ1-2, with 12 positions matching TRBD1. Trimming at V came to 3 bases and at J to 3 bases, leaving 5 bases not matched to a gene. The CDR3 sequence is 16 residues long. In germline, CDR1 is SEHNR, CDR2 FQNEAQ (reference sequence). The CDR3 is CASSFGTGGAYYGYTF. CDR3 DNA: TGTGCCAGCAGCTTCGGGACAGGGGGCGCGTACTATGGCTACACCTTC.

The genes are TRBV6-1 and TRBJ2-7; no definite D call. Deletions cut 2 bases from V and 10 bases from J, with 12 bases between. Germline V gene sequence: CDR1 MNHNS, CDR2 SASEGT. The CDR3 is made up of 12 amino acids. As DNA, the CDR3 is TGTGCCAGCAGTGAATTCCAGGCTCTACAGTACTTC. Protein: CASSEFQALQYF.

Points on this clonotype: A much bigger clone sits one base away, suggesting this may be a read error. The gene calls are TRBV28 and TRBJ2-5; D remains unclear. CDR1 is MDHEN and CDR2 is SYDVKM in the germline V gene. CDR3 size: 15 residues. In DNA form, the CDR3 reads TGTGTCAGCAGTTCCAACCCTCCCAGGTCGGAGACCCAGTACTTC. It translates to CVSSSNPPRSETQYF.

At least ten counts were recorded for this clonotype. The chain recombines TRBV7-6 with TRBJ2-1; the D gene is possibly TRBD2 (6 bases). Germline CDR1 SGHVS, CDR2 FNYEAQ. The CDR3 extends over 15 amino acids. Trimming pared 0 bases from V and 12 bases from J, leaving 18 bases between. CDR3 DNA: TGTGCCAGCAGCTTAGCTGTAGAAGGGGCCGGGGGGCAGTTCTTC. This encodes CASSLAVEGAGGQFF.